The 13 T cell receptor beta chains in this list originate from one sample, sequenced in a study of blood T cell repertoires in COVID-19. Here immunoSEQ multiplex PCR was the method, and the copy in TCRdb shows in-frame clones only, minus some. The repertoire consists of 270,000 or so clones, with roughly 80% occurring once and the leading ten covering about 1.5%. Input material: peripheral blood. All receptors come from a human donor with COVID-19, enrolled during active disease. The donor label of this sample is uncertain.

Only one count was recorded for this clone. The rearrangement links TRBV7-9 to TRBJ2-5; D is possibly TRBD2 (6 bases). CDR3 length equals 13 residues. Between the trimmed V and J ends, which lost 1 base and 5 bases, there was a span of 8 bases. Per germline, CDR1 SEHNR and CDR2 FQNEAQ (reference sequence). The CDR3 loop is CASSLGGGETQYF. The CDR3 bases are TGTGCCAGCAGCTTAGGCGGAGGGGAGACCCAGTACTTC.

This rearrangement joins TRBV12-3 or TRBV12-4 to TRBJ1-1; perhaps TRBD1 as D (5 bases). This CDR3 has 13 amino acids. V gave up 5 bases and J gave up 5 bases, with 12 bases separating them. The CDR3 reads CASSPLGGTEAFF. The CDR3 nucleotides are TGTGCCAGCAGTCCCCTGGGGGGGACTGAAGCTTTCTTT.

The chain joins TRBV27 to TRBJ1-5; D is perhaps TRBD1 (5 bases). This CDR3 comprises 15 residues. CDR1 is MNHEY, CDR2 SMNVEV, per germline (reference sequence). V lost 6 bases, J lost 4 bases, and 16 bases lay in between. CDR3 amino acids: CASSLGTAGNQPQHF. CDR3 in DNA: TGTGCCAGCAGCCTTGGGACCGCGGGAAATCAGCCCCAGCATTTT.

The rearrangement links TRBV19 to TRBJ1-1; 7 bases line up with TRBD1. The CDR3 loop spans 15 amino acids. The V and J ends lost 3 bases and 6 bases, in that order; junction bases with no gene match: 10. CDR1 LNHDA and CDR2 SQIVND come from the germline V gene (reference sequence). The CDR3 nucleotides read TGTGCCAGTAGTATTTCCGGGACAGCATGGGCTGAAGCTTTCTTT. Protein product: CASSISGTAWAEAFF.

The chain combines TRBV7-6 with TRBJ2-3; D possibly corresponds to TRBD2 (6 bases). The germline gives CDR1 SGHVS, CDR2 FNYEAQ. V shed 0 bases and J shed 4 bases, with 14 bases lying between them. This CDR3 has 16 amino acids. CDR3 sequence reads: CASSLAGSSTADTQYF. In DNA, the CDR3 is TGTGCCAGCAGCTTAGCCGGGAGTAGCACAGCAGATACGCAGTATTTT.

This chain links TRBV19 with TRBJ1-2; a possible D gene is TRBD1 (5 bases). V was shortened by 10 bases and J by 0 bases, with 12 bases between the two germline ends. Germline V lookup: CDR1 LNHDA, CDR2 SQIVND (reference sequence). The CDR3 covers 13 residues. In DNA, the CDR3 is TGTGCCACCGCTCAGGGTACTAACTATGGCTACACCTTC. Translation gives CATAQGTNYGYTF.

The J gene is TRBJ2-1, the V gene TRBV4-3; no clear D gene. V was cut by 1 base and J by 2 bases, with 9 bases left in between. Germline CDR1 reads LGHNA; CDR2 reads YSLEER. The length of the CDR3 is 15 residues. This CDR3 reads CASSQGSRAYNEQFF. CDR3 nucleotide sequence: TGCGCCAGCAGCCAAGGCTCGAGAGCCTACAATGAGCAGTTCTTC.

This clone was counted between two and nine times. The gene calls are TRBV9 and TRBJ2-3; D remains ambiguous. Between the trimmed V and J ends, which lost 3 bases and 3 bases, there was a span of 5 bases. Per the germline V gene, CDR1 is SGDLS and CDR2 is YYNGEE. The CDR3 is 12 amino acids. The CDR3 sequence is CASSARTDTQYF. In DNA form, the CDR3 reads TGTGCCAGCAGCGCCAGAACAGATACGCAGTATTTT.

As for this clone: The sample carries other DNA sequences with the same CDR3. The chain is built from TRBV3-1 (or the pseudogene TRBV3-2) and TRBJ2-7, with no clear D. The CDR3 extends over 12 amino acids. Germline V gives CDR1 LGHDT, CDR2 YNNKEL (reference sequence). V shed 3 bases and J shed 1 base, with 4 bases lying between them. Here the CDR3 DNA reads TGTGCCAGCAGCCACCTTTCCTACGAGCAGTACTTC. Residues: CASSHLSYEQYF.

The chain links TRBV5-1 to TRBJ2-3; 8 bases line up with TRBD1. The CDR3 sequence is 16 residues long. V gave up 0 bases and J gave up 6 bases; unmatched junction bases: 9. The germline V gene encodes CDR1 SGHRS and CDR2 YFSETQ. This chain's CDR3 is CASSLGRGTGGDTQYF. As DNA, the CDR3 is TGCGCCAGCAGCTTGGGTCGCGGCACAGGGGGGGATACGCAGTATTTT.

The chain is built from TRBV2 and TRBJ1-3; TRBD1 matches 8 bases. The CDR3 has 16 amino acids. The V gene's germline CDR1 is SNHLY and CDR2 FYNNEI. V shed 6 bases, J shed 3 bases, and the junction held 10 bases outside the gene matches. The DNA for the CDR3 is TGTGCCAGCAGCCTACGGCAGGGGGCAAGTGGAAACACCATATATTTT. Translating gives CASSLRQGASGNTIYF.

The J gene is TRBJ2-5, the V gene TRBV5-4, with D maybe TRBD2 (6 bases). The CDR3 consists of 14 residues. From germline, CDR1 is SGHNT and CDR2 YYREEE (reference sequence). Trimming removed 9 bases at V and 0 bases at J, with 15 bases between. CDR3 nucleotide sequence: TGTGCCACTCGCGGGACTCTGTACCAAGAGACCCAGTACTTC. Amino acid sequence: CATRGTLYQETQYF.

This clone was seen more than once but under ten times. The chain recombines TRBV27 with TRBJ2-3; 8 nucleotides line up with TRBD1. Germline V gives CDR1 MNHEY, CDR2 SMNVEV (reference sequence). V lost 5 bases to trimming and J lost 3 bases; unmatched junction nucleotides: 10. The CDR3 length is 16 residues. The CDR3 nucleotides are TGTGCCAGCAGTCCCCGGACAGGGAGGAGGACAGATACGCAGTATTTT. Its protein is CASSPRTGRRTDTQYF.